The T cell receptor (beta chain) under discussion was sequenced for a study of shared T cell receptors in the human thymus. Profiling relied on immunoSEQ multiplex PCR, and the TCRdb table lists in-frame clones only, not all of them. Here the sample spans roughly 410,000 clones, 85% to 95% being singletons. Germline CDR1 reads SGHTA; CDR2 reads FQGTGA. The CDR3 runs 16 residues. Trimming at V came to 4 bases and at J to 7 bases, leaving 5 bases not matched to a gene. The sequenced material came from thymocytes. The source is a human donor. The V call is TRBV7-3, the J call TRBJ2-1, with 15 positions matching TRBD2. For the CDR3, the DNA is TGTGCCAGCAGCTCGACCGGGACTAGCGGGAGGAATGAGCAGTTCTTC. This sequence encodes CASSSTGTSGRNEQFF.